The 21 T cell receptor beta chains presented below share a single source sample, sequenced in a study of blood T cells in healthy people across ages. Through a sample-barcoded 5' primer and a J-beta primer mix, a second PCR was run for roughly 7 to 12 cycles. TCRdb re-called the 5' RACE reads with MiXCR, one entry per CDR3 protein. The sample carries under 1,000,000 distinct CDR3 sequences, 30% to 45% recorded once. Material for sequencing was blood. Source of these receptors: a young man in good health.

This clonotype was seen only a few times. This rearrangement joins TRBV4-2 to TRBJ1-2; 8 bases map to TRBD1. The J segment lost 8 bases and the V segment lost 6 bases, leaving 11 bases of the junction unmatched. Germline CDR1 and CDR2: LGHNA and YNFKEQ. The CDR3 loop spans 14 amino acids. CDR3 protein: CASRYEDRVVGYTF. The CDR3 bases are TGTGCCAGCAGATACGAGGACAGGGTGGTAGGCTACACCTTC.

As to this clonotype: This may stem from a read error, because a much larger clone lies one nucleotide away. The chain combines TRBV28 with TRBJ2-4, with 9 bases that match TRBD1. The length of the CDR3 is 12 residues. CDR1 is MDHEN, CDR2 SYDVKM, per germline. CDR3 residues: CVSSLGTGLQYF. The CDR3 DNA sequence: TGTGTCAGCAGTTTGGGGACAGGGCTACAGTACTTC.

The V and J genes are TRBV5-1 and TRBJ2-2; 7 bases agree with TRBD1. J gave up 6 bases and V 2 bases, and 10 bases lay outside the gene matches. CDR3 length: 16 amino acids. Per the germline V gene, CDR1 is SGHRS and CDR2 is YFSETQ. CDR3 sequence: CASSFAGTVPPGELFF. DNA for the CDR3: TGCGCCAGCAGCTTTGCCGGGACAGTCCCCCCCGGGGAGCTGTTTTTT.

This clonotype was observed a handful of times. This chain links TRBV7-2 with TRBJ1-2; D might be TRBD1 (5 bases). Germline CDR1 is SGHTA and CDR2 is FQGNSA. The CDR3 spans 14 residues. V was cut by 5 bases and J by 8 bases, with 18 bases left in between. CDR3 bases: TGTGCCAGCAGCATAAAAAGACAGTCCGGAGGCTACACCTTC. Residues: CASSIKRQSGGYTF.

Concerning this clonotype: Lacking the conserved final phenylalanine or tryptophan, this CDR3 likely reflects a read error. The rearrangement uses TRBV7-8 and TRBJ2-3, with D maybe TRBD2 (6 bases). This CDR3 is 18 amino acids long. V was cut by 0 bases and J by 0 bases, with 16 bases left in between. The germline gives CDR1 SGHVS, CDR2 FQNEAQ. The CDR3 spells CASSLAPRGRESTDTQYS. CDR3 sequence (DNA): TGTGCCAGCAGCTTAGCCCCCAGAGGGCGGGAAAGCACAGATACGCAGTATTCT.

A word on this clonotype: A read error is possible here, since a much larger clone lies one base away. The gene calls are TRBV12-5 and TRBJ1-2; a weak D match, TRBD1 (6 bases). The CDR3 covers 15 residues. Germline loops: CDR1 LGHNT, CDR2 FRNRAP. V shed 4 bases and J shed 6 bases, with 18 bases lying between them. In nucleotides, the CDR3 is TGTGCTAGTGGTTGGGGCGGACAGCATTACAATGGCTACACCTTC. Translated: CASGWGGQHYNGYTF.

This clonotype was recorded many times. The CDR3 DNA reads TGTGCCAGCAGTTTTGGGCAGGGTGTAGATACGCAGTATTTT. This encodes CASSFGQGVDTQYF. This rearrangement joins TRBV27 to TRBJ2-3; possible D gene TRBD1, 5 bases. Germline-derived CDR1 and CDR2 are MNHEY and SMNVEV (reference sequence). The CDR3 has 14 residues. The germline V and J ends were trimmed by 3 bases and 5 bases, with 12 bases remaining between them.

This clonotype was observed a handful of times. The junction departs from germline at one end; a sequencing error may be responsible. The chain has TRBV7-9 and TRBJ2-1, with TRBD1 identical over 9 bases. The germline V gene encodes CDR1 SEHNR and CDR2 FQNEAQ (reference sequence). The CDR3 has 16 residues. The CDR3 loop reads CASGFPWDRERVEQFF. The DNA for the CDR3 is TGTGCCAGCGGCTTCCCCTGGGACAGGGAAAGAGTTGAGCAGTTCTTC.

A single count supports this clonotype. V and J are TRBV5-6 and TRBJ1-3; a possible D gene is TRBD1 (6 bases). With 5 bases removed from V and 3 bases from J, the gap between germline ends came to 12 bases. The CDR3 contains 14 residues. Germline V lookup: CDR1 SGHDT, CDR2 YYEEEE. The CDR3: CASRTGFDGNTIYF. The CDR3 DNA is TGTGCCAGCAGAACAGGGTTTGATGGAAACACCATATATTTT.

CDR3 amino acids: CSVDRDPFF. Here the CDR3 DNA reads TGCAGCGTTGACAGGGACCCGTTTTTT. The rearrangement joins TRBV29-1 to TRBJ1-4, with a possible D match to TRBD1 (5 bases). The V and J ends lost 3 bases and 16 bases respectively, with 9 bases between them. The CDR3 contains 9 residues. Germline assignment: CDR1 SQVTM and CDR2 ANQGSEA.

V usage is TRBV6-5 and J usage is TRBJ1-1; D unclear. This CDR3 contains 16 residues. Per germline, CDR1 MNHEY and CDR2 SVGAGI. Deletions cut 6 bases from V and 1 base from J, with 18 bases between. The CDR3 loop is CASSSTSWTPNTEAFF. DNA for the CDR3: TGTGCCAGCAGCTCCACCTCTTGGACCCCGAACACTGAAGCTTTCTTT.

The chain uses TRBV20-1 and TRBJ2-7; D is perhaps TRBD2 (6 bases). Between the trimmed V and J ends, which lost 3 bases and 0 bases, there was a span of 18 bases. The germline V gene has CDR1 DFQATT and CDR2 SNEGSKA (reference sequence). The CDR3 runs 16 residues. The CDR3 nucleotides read TGCAGTGCTAGTTTCTTCGGGACTCAAAGCTCCTACGAGCAGTACTTC. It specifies CSASFFGTQSSYEQYF.

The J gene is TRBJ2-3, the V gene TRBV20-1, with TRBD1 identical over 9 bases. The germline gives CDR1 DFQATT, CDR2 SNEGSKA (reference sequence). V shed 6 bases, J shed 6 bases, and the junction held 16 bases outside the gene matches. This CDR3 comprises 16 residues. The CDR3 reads CSAMAPRGQGIDTQYF. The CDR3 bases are TGCAGTGCCATGGCCCCCCGGGGACAGGGAATTGATACGCAGTATTTT.

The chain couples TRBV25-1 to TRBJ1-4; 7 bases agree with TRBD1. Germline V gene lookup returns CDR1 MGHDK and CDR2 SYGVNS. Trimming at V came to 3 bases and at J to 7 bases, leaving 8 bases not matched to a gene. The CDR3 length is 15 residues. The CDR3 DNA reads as TGTGCCAGCAGTGACCCACAGGGGTCGAGTGAAAAACTGTTTTTT. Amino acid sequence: CASSDPQGSSEKLFF.

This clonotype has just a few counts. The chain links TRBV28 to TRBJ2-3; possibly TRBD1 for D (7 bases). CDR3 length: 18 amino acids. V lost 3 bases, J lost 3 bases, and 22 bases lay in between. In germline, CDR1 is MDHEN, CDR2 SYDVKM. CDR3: CASSFFGGGRGTTDTQYF. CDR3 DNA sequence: TGTGCCAGCAGTTTTTTCGGAGGGGGCCGCGGAACGACAGATACGCAGTATTTT.

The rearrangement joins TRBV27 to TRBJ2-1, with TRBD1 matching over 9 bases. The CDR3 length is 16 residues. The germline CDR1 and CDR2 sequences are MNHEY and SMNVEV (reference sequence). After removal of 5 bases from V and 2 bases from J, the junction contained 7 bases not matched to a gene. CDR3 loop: CASSPRDRVTYNEQFF. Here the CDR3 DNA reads TGTGCCAGCAGTCCCCGGGACAGGGTTACCTACAATGAGCAGTTCTTC.

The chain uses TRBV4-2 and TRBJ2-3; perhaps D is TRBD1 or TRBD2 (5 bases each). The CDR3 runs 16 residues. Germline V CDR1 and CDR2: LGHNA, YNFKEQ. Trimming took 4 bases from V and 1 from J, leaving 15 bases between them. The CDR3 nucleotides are TGTGCCAGCAGCCGCCAAAACCTGGGGGGCACAGATACGCAGTATTTT. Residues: CASSRQNLGGTDTQYF.

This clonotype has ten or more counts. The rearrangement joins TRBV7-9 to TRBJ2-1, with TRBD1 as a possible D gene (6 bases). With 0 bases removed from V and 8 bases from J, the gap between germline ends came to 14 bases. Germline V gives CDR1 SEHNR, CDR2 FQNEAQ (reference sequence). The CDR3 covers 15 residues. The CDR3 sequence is CASSLAGVEGDEQFF. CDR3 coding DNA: TGTGCCAGCAGCTTAGCGGGGGTAGAGGGGGATGAGCAGTTCTTC.

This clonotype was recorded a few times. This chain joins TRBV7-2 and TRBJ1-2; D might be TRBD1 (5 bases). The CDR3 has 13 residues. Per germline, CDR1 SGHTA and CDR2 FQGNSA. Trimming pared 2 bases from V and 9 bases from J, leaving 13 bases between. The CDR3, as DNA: TGTGCCAGCAGCTTATCGCAGGGAGACCGCTACACCTTC. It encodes CASSLSQGDRYTF.

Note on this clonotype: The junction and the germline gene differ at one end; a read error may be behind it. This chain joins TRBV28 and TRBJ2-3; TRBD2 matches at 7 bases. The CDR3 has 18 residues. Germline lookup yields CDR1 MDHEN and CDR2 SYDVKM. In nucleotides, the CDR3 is TGTGCCGGCAGTGGCCGGGGCGGGGGACCTACTAGCACAGATACGCAGTATTTT. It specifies CAGSGRGGGPTSTDTQYF.

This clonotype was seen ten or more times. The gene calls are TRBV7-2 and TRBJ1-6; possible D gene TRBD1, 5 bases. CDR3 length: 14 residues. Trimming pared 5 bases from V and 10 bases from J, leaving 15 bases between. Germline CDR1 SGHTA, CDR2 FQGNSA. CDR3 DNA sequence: TGTGCCAGCAGCACCACCGCCCGGGACTCACCCCTCCACTTT. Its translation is CASSTTARDSPLHF.